These 25 T cell receptor beta chains were sequenced from one sample in a study of human T cells and chemical hapten exposure. The sample's time point: healthy volunteer bleed at 6 weeks. Researchers extracted total RNA from unfractionated whole blood. TCRdb re-analysed the RACE reads in MiXCR, keeping a single row per CDR3 protein. The table shows around 47,000 distinct CDR3 sequences, with about 3.5% occurring only once. Sequencing was performed on whole blood. These receptors originate from a human donor in good health. Some clones in this sample may be carry-over from other donors' samples.

This clonotype was detected ten times or more. V gene TRBV3-1 combines with J gene TRBJ1-3, with 7 bases that match TRBD1. Unmatched junction bases numbered 12, after V lost 1 base and J lost 3 bases. The germline V gene encodes CDR1 LGHDT and CDR2 YNNKEL (reference sequence). CDR3 size: 18 residues. This CDR3 reads CASSQGRGQFFYGNTIYF. The CDR3 nucleotides are TGTGCCAGCAGCCAAGGGAGGGGACAGTTCTTCTATGGAAACACCATATATTTT.

This clonotype was observed a few times. The chain links TRBV28 to TRBJ2-2; no firm D call. Germline assignment: CDR1 MDHEN and CDR2 SYDVKM. This CDR3 is built from 12 residues. The CDR3 region is CLSTRNTGELFF. The CDR3 region has the DNA TGTCTTTCGACTCGGAACACCGGGGAGCTGTTTTTT.

V usage is TRBV12-5 and J usage is TRBJ1-2; D is undetermined. This CDR3 region has 12 residues. In germline, CDR1 is LGHNT, CDR2 FRNRAP. V was trimmed by 6 bases and J by 4 bases, leaving 9 bases between them. CDR3: CASGIDRYGYTF. The CDR3 DNA sequence: TGTGCTAGTGGGATCGACCGCTATGGCTACACCTTC.

This clonotype was observed a few times. The chain carries TRBV29-1 and TRBJ2-1, with 9 bases fitting TRBD1. Germline lookup yields CDR1 SQVTM and CDR2 ANQGSEA. The CDR3 spans 14 residues. The J segment lost 7 bases and the V segment lost 6 bases, leaving 10 bases of the junction unmatched. In DNA, the CDR3 is TGCAGCGTCGAGGGACAGGGCGGAAGGAATGAGCAGTTCTTC. It translates to CSVEGQGGRNEQFF.

This clonotype was counted ten times or more. This chain joins TRBV20-1 and TRBJ2-7, with 8 bases that match TRBD2. Germline V lookup: CDR1 DFQATT, CDR2 SNEGSKA (reference sequence). The CDR3 consists of 12 residues. The trim removed 4 bases at V and 2 bases at J, leaving 1 base unmatched. The CDR3 DNA reads TGCAGTGCTACGGGACTAGCCTACGAGCAGTACTTC. Amino acids: CSATGLAYEQYF.

This clonotype came up many times. The rearrangement uses TRBV28 and TRBJ2-6; maybe TRBD1 (5 bases). Trimming shortened V by 5 bases and J by 1 base, and 9 bases separated the two germline ends. CDR1 and CDR2 (germline): MDHEN, SYDVKM. CDR3 length: 15 amino acids. This CDR3 is CASSPPGSGANVLTF. DNA for the CDR3: TGTGCCAGCAGTCCGCCAGGGTCTGGGGCCAACGTCCTGACTTTC.

In this sample, this clonotype turned up many times. V gene TRBV28 combines with J gene TRBJ2-1; 7 positions match TRBD2. Germline V lookup: CDR1 MDHEN, CDR2 SYDVKM. The CDR3 spans 18 residues. V shed 2 bases and J 0 bases; nucleotides not matched to a gene: 10. Written as DNA, the CDR3 is TGTGCCAGCAGTTTAGGTCGCGGGGGTCGGAGCTCCTACAATGAGCAGTTCTTC. Translated, it gives CASSLGRGGRSSYNEQFF.

This clonotype was detected a few times. The chain combines TRBV4-1 with TRBJ1-2; D unresolved. CDR1 and CDR2 (germline): MGHRA, YSYEKL. Trimming shortened V by 0 bases and J by 4 bases, and 9 bases separated the two germline ends. CDR3 length equals 14 residues. CDR3 amino acids: CASSQDHGLYGYTF. The CDR3 DNA reads TGCGCCAGCAGCCAAGATCACGGTCTCTATGGCTACACCTTC.

This clonotype was observed a handful of times. This chain links TRBV7-6 with TRBJ2-3; D may be TRBD1 (6 bases). V lost 0 bases, J lost 2 bases, and 12 bases lay in between. The CDR3 has 16 amino acids. CDR1 is SGHVS and CDR2 is FNYEAQ in the germline V gene. CDR3 region: CASSLAGQGITDTQYF. The DNA for the CDR3 is TGTGCCAGCAGCTTAGCGGGGCAGGGGATCACAGATACGCAGTATTTT.

The V and J genes are TRBV6-5 and TRBJ2-1; tentative D call: TRBD2 (6 bases). The CDR3 spans 14 residues. V lost 5 bases and J lost 9, with 17 bases in between. Germline values: CDR1 MNHEY, CDR2 SVGAGI. In nucleotides, the CDR3 is TGTGCCAGCAGTAACCTGAAAGGGGAGGTTGAGCAGTTCTTC. It codes for CASSNLKGEVEQFF.

V usage is TRBV6-2 or TRBV6-3 and J usage is TRBJ2-1; D is unresolved. CDR1 MNHEY and CDR2 SVGEGT come from the germline V gene. There are 11 residues in the CDR3. Trimming pared 6 bases from V and 4 bases from J, leaving 4 bases between. The CDR3 sequence is CASSRYNEQFF. For the CDR3, the DNA is TGTGCCAGCAGCCGTTACAATGAGCAGTTCTTC.

This clonotype has a handful of counts. This rearrangement joins TRBV19 to TRBJ1-5; 8 positions agree with TRBD1. The V gene end was trimmed by 3 bases and the J gene end by 11 bases; junction bases not matched to a gene: 12. The germline V gene encodes CDR1 LNHDA and CDR2 SQIVND (reference sequence). The CDR3 length is 15 residues. The CDR3 sequence: CASSMTRTGRMAQHF. The CDR3 DNA is TGTGCCAGTAGTATGACCCGGACAGGGCGTATGGCCCAGCATTTT.

This clonotype was counted ten times or more. The CDR3 nucleotides are TGCGCCAGCAGCCAAGGCAGCGGGGAGCTGTTTTTT. This translates into CASSQGSGELFF. The chain is built from TRBV4-1 and TRBJ2-2; D ambiguous. V gave up 1 base and J gave up 7 bases, with 4 bases separating them. CDR1 is MGHRA, CDR2 YSYEKL, per germline. The CDR3 sequence is 12 residues long.

In its sample, this clonotype ranks as medium-sized. The rearrangement uses TRBV29-1 and TRBJ1-3; 10 bases map to TRBD1. The CDR3 loop spans 14 amino acids. Germline values: CDR1 SQVTM, CDR2 ANQGSEA. V shed 7 bases and J 3 bases; nucleotides not matched to a gene: 6. CDR3 DNA sequence: TGCAGCGCCGGGGACAGGGGTTTTGGAAACACCATATATTTT. Its protein is CSAGDRGFGNTIYF.

This clonotype was counted at least ten times. The rearrangement joins TRBV6-5 to TRBJ1-6; D call uncertain. Germline V gene lookup returns CDR1 MNHEY and CDR2 SVGAGI. The V and J ends lost 10 bases and 7 bases respectively, with 14 bases between them. CDR3 size: 13 residues. The CDR3 spells CATRRSENSPLHF. CDR3 DNA sequence: TGTGCCACCCGCCGGTCAGAGAATTCACCCCTCCACTTT.

CDR3 sequence (DNA): TGTGCCAGCAGCCAAGAAAAAGATACGCAGTATTTT. Its protein product is CASSQEKDTQYF. The chain combines TRBV14 with TRBJ2-3, with D hard to call. Trimming shortened V by 0 bases and J by 5 bases, and 3 bases separated the two germline ends. The germline V gene has CDR1 SGHDN and CDR2 FVKESK. There are 12 residues in the CDR3.

At least ten counts were recorded for this clonotype. The J gene is TRBJ2-3, the V gene TRBV30; TRBD1 agrees at 7 bases. Unmatched junction bases numbered 6, after V lost 8 bases and J lost 1 base. CDR3 length: 13 amino acids. Germline V CDR1 and CDR2: GTSNPN, SVGIG (reference sequence). CDR3 loop: CARTTGGTDTQYF. DNA for the CDR3: TGTGCCCGTACCACAGGGGGCACAGATACGCAGTATTTT.

This clonotype was picked up a small number of times. This chain links TRBV6-6 with TRBJ2-7; 7 positions agree with TRBD2. Unmatched junction bases numbered 12, after V lost 7 bases and J lost 3 bases. Germline values: CDR1 MNHNY, CDR2 SVGAGI (reference sequence). The CDR3 is 15 residues long. CDR3 sequence reads: CASTAGDRVNYEQYF. CDR3 nucleotides: TGTGCCAGCACCGCGGGGGACCGGGTAAACTACGAGCAGTACTTC.

This clonotype was observed at least ten times. V is TRBV20-1 and J is TRBJ2-2, with TRBD2 identical over 9 bases. Unmatched junction bases numbered 9, after V lost 4 bases and J lost 0 bases. The length of the CDR3 is 17 residues. CDR1 DFQATT and CDR2 SNEGSKA come from the germline V gene (reference sequence). Here the CDR3 reads CSATSSGVSANTGELFF. The CDR3 DNA reads TGCAGTGCTACCTCTAGCGGGGTTAGCGCGAACACCGGGGAGCTGTTTTTT.

This clonotype was seen ten or more times. The CDR3 is CASSELDRRLGELFF. The CDR3, as DNA: TGTGCCAGCAGTGAACTGGACAGACGCCTCGGGGAGCTGTTTTTT. The chain employs TRBV25-1 and TRBJ2-2; D is perhaps TRBD1 (6 bases). Germline CDR1 and CDR2: MGHDK and SYGVNS. Trimming pared 2 bases from V and 7 bases from J, leaving 14 bases between. The CDR3 sequence is 15 residues long.

V gene TRBV25-1 combines with J gene TRBJ2-5; 16 bases are a match to TRBD2. The CDR3 contains 18 residues. CDR1 is MGHDK, CDR2 SYGVNS, per germline. V lost 1 base to trimming and J lost 2 bases; unmatched junction nucleotides: 4. DNA for the CDR3: TGTGCCAGCAGTGAATCGTGGGGACTAGCGGGGGGGCAAGAGACCCAGTACTTC. Translating gives CASSESWGLAGGQETQYF.

This clonotype was detected many times. This rearrangement joins TRBV5-5 to TRBJ2-1; TRBD2 matches 7 bases. Unmatched junction bases numbered 7, after V lost 3 bases and J lost 4 bases. CDR1 and CDR2 from the germline V gene are SGHKS and YYEKEE (reference sequence). The CDR3 is 15 amino acids. The CDR3 is CASSSKAGPYNEQFF. For the CDR3, the DNA is TGTGCCAGCAGCTCCAAAGCGGGACCGTACAATGAGCAGTTCTTC.

The sample holds many counts of this clonotype. This chain links TRBV29-1 with TRBJ1-1; no clear D gene. The CDR3 has 11 amino acids. Germline lookup yields CDR1 SQVTM and CDR2 ANQGSEA. Trimming removed 3 bases from V and 4 bases from J, with 6 bases in between. The CDR3 DNA is TGCAGCGTTGATGAGGGCACTGAAGCTTTCTTT. Translation gives CSVDEGTEAFF. Based on the CDR3 plus reference TRBV29-1 and TRBJ1-1, the full variable domain is SAVISQKPSRDICQRGTSLTIQCQVDSQVTMMFWYRQQPGQSLTLIATANQGSEATYESGFVIDKFPISRPNLTFSTLTVSNMSPEDSSIYLCSVDEGTEAFFGQGTRLTVV.

With regard to this clonotype: The germline gene is not matched at one end of the junction; a read error may be the cause. The chain uses TRBV9 and TRBJ1-1, with D hard to call. Germline assignment: CDR1 SGDLS and CDR2 YYNGEE. The CDR3 is 14 residues long. CDR3 DNA sequence: TGTGCCAGCAGCTTACAGCCGGCGGGCACTGGAGCTTTCTTT. Its translation is CASSLQPAGTGAFF.

The chain links TRBV25-1 to TRBJ2-5; TRBD1 is a possible D gene (6 bases). The germline V gene encodes CDR1 MGHDK and CDR2 SYGVNS. Trimming took 3 bases from V and 3 from J, leaving 14 bases between them. CDR3 length equals 15 residues. The CDR3 nucleotides are TGTGCCAGCAGTGAGTACGGACAGCCCAAAGAGACCCAGTACTTC. This translates into CASSEYGQPKETQYF.